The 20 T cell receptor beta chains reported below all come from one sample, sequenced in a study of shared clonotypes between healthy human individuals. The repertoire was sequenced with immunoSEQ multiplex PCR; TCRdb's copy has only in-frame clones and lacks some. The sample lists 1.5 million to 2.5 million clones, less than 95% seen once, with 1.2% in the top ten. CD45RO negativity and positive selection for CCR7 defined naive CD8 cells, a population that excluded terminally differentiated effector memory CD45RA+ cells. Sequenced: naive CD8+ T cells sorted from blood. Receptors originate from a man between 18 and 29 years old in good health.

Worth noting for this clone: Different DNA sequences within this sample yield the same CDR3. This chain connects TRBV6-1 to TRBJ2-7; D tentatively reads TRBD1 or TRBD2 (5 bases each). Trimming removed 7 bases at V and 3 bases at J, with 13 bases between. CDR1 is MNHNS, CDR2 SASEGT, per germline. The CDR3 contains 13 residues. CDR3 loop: CASTGTGIYEQYF. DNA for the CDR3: TGTGCCAGCACGGGAACAGGTATCTACGAGCAGTACTTC.

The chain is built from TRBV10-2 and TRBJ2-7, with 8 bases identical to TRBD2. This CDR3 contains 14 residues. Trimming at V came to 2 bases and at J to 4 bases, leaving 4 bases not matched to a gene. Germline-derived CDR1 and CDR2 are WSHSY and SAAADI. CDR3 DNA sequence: TGCGCCAGCAGTGAGGCTAGCGGGCGATACGAGCAGTACTTC. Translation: CASSEASGRYEQYF.

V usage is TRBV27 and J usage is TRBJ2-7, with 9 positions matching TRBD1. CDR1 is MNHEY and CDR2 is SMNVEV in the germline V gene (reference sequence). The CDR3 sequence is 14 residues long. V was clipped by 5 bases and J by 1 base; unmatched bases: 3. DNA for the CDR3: TGTGCCAGCAGTATACAGGGGGCGTCCTACGAGCAGTACTTC. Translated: CASSIQGASYEQYF.

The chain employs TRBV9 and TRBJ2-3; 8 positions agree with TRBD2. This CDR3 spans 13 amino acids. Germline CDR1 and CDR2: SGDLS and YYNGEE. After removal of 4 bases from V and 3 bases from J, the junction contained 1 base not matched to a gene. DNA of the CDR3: TGTGCCAGCAGCTCTAGCGGGACAGATACGCAGTATTTT. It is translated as CASSSSGTDTQYF.

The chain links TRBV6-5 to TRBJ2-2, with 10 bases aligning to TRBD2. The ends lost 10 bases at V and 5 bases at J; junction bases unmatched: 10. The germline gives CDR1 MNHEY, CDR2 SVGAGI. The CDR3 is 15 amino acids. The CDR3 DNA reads TGTGCCACCGAATCGAGCGGGAGGGCAACCGGGGAGCTGTTTTTT. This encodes CATESSGRATGELFF.

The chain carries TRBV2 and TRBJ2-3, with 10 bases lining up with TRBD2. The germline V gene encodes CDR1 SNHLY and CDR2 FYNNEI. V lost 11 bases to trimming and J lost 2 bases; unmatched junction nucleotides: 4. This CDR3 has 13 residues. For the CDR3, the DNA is TGTGCCGGGGGGACTAGCGACACAGATACGCAGTATTTT. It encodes CAGGTSDTDTQYF.

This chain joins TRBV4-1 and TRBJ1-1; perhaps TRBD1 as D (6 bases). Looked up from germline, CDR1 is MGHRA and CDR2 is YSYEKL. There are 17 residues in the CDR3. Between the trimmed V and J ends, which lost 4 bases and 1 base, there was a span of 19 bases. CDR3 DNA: TGCGCCAGCAGCCCAGGGATAGGAGGGACACAGAACACTGAAGCTTTCTTT. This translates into CASSPGIGGTQNTEAFF.

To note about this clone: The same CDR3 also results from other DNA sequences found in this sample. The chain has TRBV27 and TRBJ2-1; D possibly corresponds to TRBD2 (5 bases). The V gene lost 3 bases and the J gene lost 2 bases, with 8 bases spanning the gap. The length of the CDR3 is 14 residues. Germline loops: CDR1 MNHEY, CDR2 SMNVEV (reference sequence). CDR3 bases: TGTGCCAGCAGTTTTGGGGAGACCTACAATGAGCAGTTCTTC. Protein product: CASSFGETYNEQFF.

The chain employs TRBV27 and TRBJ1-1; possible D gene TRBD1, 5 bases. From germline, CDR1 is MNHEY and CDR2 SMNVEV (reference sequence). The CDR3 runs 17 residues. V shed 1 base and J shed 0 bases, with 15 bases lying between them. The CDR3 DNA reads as TGTGCCAGCAGTTTATGGGACGGGGAGGGATTGAACACTGAAGCTTTCTTT. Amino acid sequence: CASSLWDGEGLNTEAFF.

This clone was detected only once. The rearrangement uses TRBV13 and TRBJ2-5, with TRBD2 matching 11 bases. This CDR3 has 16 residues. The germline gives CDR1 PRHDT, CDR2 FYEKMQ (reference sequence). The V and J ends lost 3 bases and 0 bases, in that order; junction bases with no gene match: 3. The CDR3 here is CASSFRLAGNQETQYF. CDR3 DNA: TGTGCCAGCAGCTTTAGACTAGCGGGAAACCAAGAGACCCAGTACTTC.

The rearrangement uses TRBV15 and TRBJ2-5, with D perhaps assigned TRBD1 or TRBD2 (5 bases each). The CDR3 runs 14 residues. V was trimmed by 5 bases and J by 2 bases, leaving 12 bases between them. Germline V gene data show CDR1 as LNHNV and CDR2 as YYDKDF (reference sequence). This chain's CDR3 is CATSSPGRQETQYF. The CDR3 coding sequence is TGTGCCACCAGCTCACCGGGACGGCAAGAGACCCAGTACTTC.

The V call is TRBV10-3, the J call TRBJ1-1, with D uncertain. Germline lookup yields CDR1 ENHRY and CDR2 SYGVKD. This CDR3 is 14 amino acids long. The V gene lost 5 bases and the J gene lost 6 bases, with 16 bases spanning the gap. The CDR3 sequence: CAISPPGNNAEAFF. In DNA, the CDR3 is TGTGCCATCAGTCCACCGGGCAACAACGCTGAAGCTTTCTTT.

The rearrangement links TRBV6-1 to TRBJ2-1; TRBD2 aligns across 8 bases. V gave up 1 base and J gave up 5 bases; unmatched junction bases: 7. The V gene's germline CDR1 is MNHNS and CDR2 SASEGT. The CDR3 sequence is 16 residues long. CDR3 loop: CASSEGSGGPHNEQFF. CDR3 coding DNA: TGTGCCAGCAGTGAAGGGAGCGGGGGCCCCCACAATGAGCAGTTCTTC.

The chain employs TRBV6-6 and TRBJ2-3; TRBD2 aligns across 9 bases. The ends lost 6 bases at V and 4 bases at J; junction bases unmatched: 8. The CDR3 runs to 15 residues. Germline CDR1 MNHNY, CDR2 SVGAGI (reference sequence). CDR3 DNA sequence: TGTGCCAGCAGACTCGGGACTAGCTTCCCAGATACGCAGTATTTT. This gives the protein CASRLGTSFPDTQYF.

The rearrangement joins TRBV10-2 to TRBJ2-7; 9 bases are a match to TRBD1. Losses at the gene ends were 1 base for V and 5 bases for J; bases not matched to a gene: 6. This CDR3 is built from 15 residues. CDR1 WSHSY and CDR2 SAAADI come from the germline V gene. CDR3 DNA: TGCGCCAGCAGTGAGTATCGGACAGGGGTGGACGAGCAGTACTTC. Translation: CASSEYRTGVDEQYF.

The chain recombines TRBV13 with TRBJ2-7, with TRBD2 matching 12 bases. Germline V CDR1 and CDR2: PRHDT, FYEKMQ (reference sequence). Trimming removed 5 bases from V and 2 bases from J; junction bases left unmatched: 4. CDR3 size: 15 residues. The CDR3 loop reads CASSGLAGSPYEQYF. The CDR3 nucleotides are TGTGCCAGCAGCGGACTAGCGGGGTCCCCCTACGAGCAGTACTTC.

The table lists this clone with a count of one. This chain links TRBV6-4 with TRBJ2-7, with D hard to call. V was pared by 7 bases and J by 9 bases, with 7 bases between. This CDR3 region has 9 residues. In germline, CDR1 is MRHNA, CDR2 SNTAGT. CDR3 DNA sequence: TGTGCCAGCACCATCGGGCAGTACTTC. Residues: CASTIGQYF.

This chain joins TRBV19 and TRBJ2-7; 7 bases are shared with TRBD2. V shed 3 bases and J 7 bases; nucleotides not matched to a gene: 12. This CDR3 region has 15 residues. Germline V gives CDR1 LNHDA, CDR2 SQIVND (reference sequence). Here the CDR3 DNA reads TGTGCCAGTAGTATCCTGAGCGGGGCCCTTGGGGAGCAGTACTTC. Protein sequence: CASSILSGALGEQYF.

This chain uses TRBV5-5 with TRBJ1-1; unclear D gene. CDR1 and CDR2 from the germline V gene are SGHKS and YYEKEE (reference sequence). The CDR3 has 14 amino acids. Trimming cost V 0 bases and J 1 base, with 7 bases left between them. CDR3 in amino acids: CASSLAISNTEAFF. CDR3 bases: TGTGCCAGCAGCTTGGCCATCTCGAACACTGAAGCTTTCTTT.

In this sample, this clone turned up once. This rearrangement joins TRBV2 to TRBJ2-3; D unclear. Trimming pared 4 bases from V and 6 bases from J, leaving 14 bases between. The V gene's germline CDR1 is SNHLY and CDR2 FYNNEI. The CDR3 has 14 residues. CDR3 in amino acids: CASSVSDLRDTQYF. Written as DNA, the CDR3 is TGTGCCAGCAGTGTCTCGGACCTCCGTGATACGCAGTATTTT.